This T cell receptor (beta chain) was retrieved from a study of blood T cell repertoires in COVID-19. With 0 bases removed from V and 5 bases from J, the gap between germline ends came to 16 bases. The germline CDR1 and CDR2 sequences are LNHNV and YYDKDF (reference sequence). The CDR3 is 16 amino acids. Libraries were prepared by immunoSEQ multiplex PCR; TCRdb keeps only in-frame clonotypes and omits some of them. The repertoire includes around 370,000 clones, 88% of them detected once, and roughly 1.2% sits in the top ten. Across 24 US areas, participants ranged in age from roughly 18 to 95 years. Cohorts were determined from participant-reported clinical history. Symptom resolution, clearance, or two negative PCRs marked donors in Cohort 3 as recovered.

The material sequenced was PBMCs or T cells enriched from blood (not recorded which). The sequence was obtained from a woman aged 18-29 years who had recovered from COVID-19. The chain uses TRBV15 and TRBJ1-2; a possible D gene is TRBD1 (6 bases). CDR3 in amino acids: CATSREGGASGYGYTF. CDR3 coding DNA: TGTGCCACCAGCAGAGAGGGGGGGGCCAGTGGGTATGGCTACACCTTC.